This T cell receptor beta chain was sequenced during a study of post-analysis software for immune sequencing data. On the study more broadly: The disease courses covered relapsing-remitting, secondary progressive and progressive-relapsing multiple sclerosis.

This clonotype was seen a few times. What it binds is unknown. Overall study results and limits: Patients showed TRBV5-6, TRBV5-1 and TRBV20-1 among a few TRBV segments more frequent than in controls. Strong co-clustering by F measure was seen for same-batch samples. A significant reduction in normalized Chao1 diversity was observed in multiple sclerosis patients versus controls.

Unique molecular identifiers had been added to the TCR beta cDNA libraries. Once roughly 0.9 to 11 million T cells were used, about 490,000 cDNA molecules resulted. TCRdb reprocessed the PCR reads via MiXCR and lists one record per CDR3 protein. The data hold roughly 540,000 distinct CDR3 sequences, with roughly 34% observed a single time. The CDR3 totals 17 residues. Germline CDR1 is MGHRA and CDR2 is YSYEKL. V was clipped by 0 bases and J by 6 bases; unmatched bases: 9. This TCR derives from a girl under 18 with multiple sclerosis. This rearrangement joins TRBV4-1 to TRBJ1-2; 11 nucleotides agree with TRBD1. Sequenced: blood. The DNA of the CDR3 is TGCGCCAGCAGCCAAGATCTCCAGGGACAGGGGGGTCATGGCTACACCTTC. Translated: CASSQDLQGQGGHGYTF.